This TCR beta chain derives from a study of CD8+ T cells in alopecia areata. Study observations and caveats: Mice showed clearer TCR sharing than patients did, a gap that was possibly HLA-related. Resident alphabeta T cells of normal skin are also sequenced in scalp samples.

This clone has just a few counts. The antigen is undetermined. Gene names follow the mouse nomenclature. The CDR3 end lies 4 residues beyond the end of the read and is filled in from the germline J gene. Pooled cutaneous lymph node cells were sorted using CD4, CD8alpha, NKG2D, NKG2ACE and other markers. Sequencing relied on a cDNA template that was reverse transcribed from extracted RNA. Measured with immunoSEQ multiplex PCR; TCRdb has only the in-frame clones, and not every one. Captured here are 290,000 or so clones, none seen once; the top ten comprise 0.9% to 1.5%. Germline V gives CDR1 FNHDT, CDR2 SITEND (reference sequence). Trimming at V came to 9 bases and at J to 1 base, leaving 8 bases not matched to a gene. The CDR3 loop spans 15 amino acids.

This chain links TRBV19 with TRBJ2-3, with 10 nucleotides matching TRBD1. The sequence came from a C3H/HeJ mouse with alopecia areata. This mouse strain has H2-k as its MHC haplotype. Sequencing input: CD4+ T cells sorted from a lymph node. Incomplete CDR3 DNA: TGTGCCACCCGGGACAGGGGTGGCGGTGCAGAA. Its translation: CATRDRGGGAE. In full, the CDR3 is CATRDRGGGAETLYF.